Below, 5 T cell receptor beta chains from the same sample are listed, as sequenced in a study of cytomegalovirus exposure and HLA in healthy donors. Produced via immunoSEQ multiplex PCR; TCRdb's table is partial and in-frame only. The repertoire holds some 140,000 clones, with approximately 90% as singletons. Material for sequencing was PBMCs. Every receptor here comes from a woman aged 25 to 39 in good health and CMV-seropositive.

This clone has only one observation. The J gene is TRBJ2-2, the V gene TRBV5-1, with D perhaps TRBD2 (5 bases). The CDR3 sequence is 19 residues long. Trimming took off 4 bases at V and 4 bases at J, with 26 bases between the two ends. The germline V gene encodes CDR1 SGHRS and CDR2 YFSETQ. The CDR3 protein is CASSPYGNLGWGSTGELFF. The CDR3 nucleotides read TGCGCCAGCAGCCCTTACGGGAATCTGGGATGGGGAAGCACCGGGGAGCTGTTTTTT. The full variable domain, with the rest looked up from reference TRBV5-1 and TRBJ2-2, is KAGVTQTPRYLIKTRGQQVTLSCSPISGHRSVSWYQQTPGQGLQFLFEYFSETQRNKGNFPGRFSGRQFSNSRSEMNVSTLELGDSALYLCASSPYGNLGWGSTGELFFGEGSRLTVL.

The gene calls are TRBV19 and TRBJ1-5; D unclear. Trimming removed 2 bases at V and 3 bases at J, with 8 bases between. The CDR3 spans 14 residues. Per the germline V gene, CDR1 is LNHDA and CDR2 is SQIVND (reference sequence). CDR3 in DNA: TGTGCCAGTAGTATACGGGGTATCAATCAGCCCCAGCATTTT. Translating gives CASSIRGINQPQHF.

The gene calls are TRBV27 and TRBJ1-2, with D maybe TRBD1 (6 bases). The CDR3 has 14 amino acids. V was pared by 5 bases and J by 0 bases, with 10 bases between. From germline, CDR1 is MNHEY and CDR2 SMNVEV (reference sequence). Here the CDR3 reads CASSPGVANYGYTF. As DNA, the CDR3 is TGTGCCAGCAGTCCAGGGGTTGCTAACTATGGCTACACCTTC.

V is TRBV2 and J is TRBJ2-1, with 9 bases that match TRBD1. Germline loops: CDR1 SNHLY, CDR2 FYNNEI. CDR3 size: 14 residues. The V and J ends lost 5 bases and 8 bases, in that order; junction bases with no gene match: 7. CDR3 region: CASSFQDRGYEQFF. The CDR3 coding sequence is TGTGCCAGCAGTTTCCAAGACAGGGGGTATGAGCAGTTCTTC.

The V gene is TRBV5-1, the J gene TRBJ2-7; 9 positions match TRBD2. J gave up 4 bases and V 5 bases, and 4 bases lay outside the gene matches. There are 13 residues in the CDR3. Germline CDR1 SGHRS, CDR2 YFSETQ. The CDR3 sequence is CASSSGLAYEQYF. The CDR3 DNA is TGCGCCAGCAGTTCAGGACTAGCGTACGAGCAGTACTTC.